Presented here are 10 T cell receptor beta chains from one specimen sequenced in a study of cytomegalovirus exposure and HLA in healthy donors. With 60 Vbeta and 13 Jbeta primers, the PCR was carried out. The table came from immunoSEQ multiplex PCR; TCRdb's copy has only in-frame clones and leaves some out. The data hold about 95,000 clones, with about four fifths observed a single time. The specimen was PBMCs. The source is a woman aged 40 to 50 in good health and CMV-seropositive.

The V gene is TRBV6-7, the J gene TRBJ2-7; D might be TRBD2 (8 bases). TRBV6-7 is filed as an ORF, its function uncertain. Trimming left V 11 bases short and J 1 base short, with 12 bases between. CDR3 size: 12 residues. The CDR3 reads CAREGQSYEQYF. The CDR3 DNA is TGTGCCCGGGAGGGACAGTCCTACGAGCAGTACTTC.

The J gene is TRBJ2-7, the V gene TRBV7-9; 12 bases align to TRBD2. V shed 5 bases, J shed 2 bases, and the junction held 10 bases outside the gene matches. CDR3 length equals 17 residues. The V gene's germline CDR1 is SEHNR and CDR2 FQNEAQ (reference sequence). The CDR3 DNA sequence: TGTGCCAGCAGCCAACGACTAGCGGGAGATCTCGCCTACGAGCAGTACTTC. Its translation: CASSQRLAGDLAYEQYF.

This clone has a handful of counts. The V gene is TRBV7-9, the J gene TRBJ2-3; D perhaps matches TRBD2 (6 bases). Germline V CDR1 and CDR2: SEHNR, FQNEAQ (reference sequence). V was shortened by 5 bases and J by 0 bases, with 15 bases between the two germline ends. The CDR3 has 16 residues. CDR3 region: CASSPNLSGSTDTQYF. CDR3 sequence (DNA): TGTGCCAGCAGCCCGAACCTTAGCGGAAGCACAGATACGCAGTATTTT.

CDR3 sequence (DNA): TGTGCCAGCAGCCCCCAACACCTCTCTGGGGCCAACGTCCTGACTTTC. This encodes CASSPQHLSGANVLTF. This rearrangement joins TRBV7-2 to TRBJ2-6; no firm D call. The CDR3 length is 16 residues. V shed 5 bases and J shed 0 bases, with 11 bases lying between them. Looked up from germline, CDR1 is SGHTA and CDR2 is FQGNSA.

The rearrangement links TRBV9 to TRBJ2-2, with TRBD2 matching over 10 bases. Germline assignment: CDR1 SGDLS and CDR2 YYNGEE. This CDR3 is built from 16 residues. V lost 0 bases and J lost 4; bases outside the gene matches: 3. CDR3 protein: CASSVGTSGFTGELFF. Written as DNA, the CDR3 is TGTGCCAGCAGCGTAGGGACTAGCGGTTTCACCGGGGAGCTGTTTTTT.

The chain recombines TRBV11-2 with TRBJ2-1; possibly TRBD1 for D (6 bases). The CDR3 is 14 amino acids. Trimming took off 5 bases at V and 3 bases at J, with 11 bases between the two ends. Germline V CDR1 and CDR2: SGHAT, FQNNGV. The CDR3 sequence: CASSERGIYNEQFF. The CDR3 DNA sequence: TGTGCCAGCAGCGAAAGGGGGATCTACAATGAGCAGTTCTTC.

This CDR3 is CASSLNAGTGANVLTF. In DNA, the CDR3 is TGCGCCAGCAGCTTAAACGCGGGGACTGGGGCCAACGTCCTGACTTTC. The rearrangement uses TRBV5-1 and TRBJ2-6; D possibly corresponds to TRBD2 (6 bases). Trimming pared 2 bases from V and 2 bases from J, leaving 11 bases between. CDR1 and CDR2 (germline): SGHRS, YFSETQ. This CDR3 is built from 16 residues.

The rearrangement joins TRBV6-6 to TRBJ2-3, with a tentative D call TRBD2 (6 bases). Trimming removed 7 bases from V and 0 bases from J, with 17 bases in between. CDR3 length equals 16 residues. Germline V CDR1 and CDR2: MNHNY, SVGAGI (reference sequence). The CDR3 nucleotides are TGTGCCAGCACCTCCCCCCTAGCGTCTAGCACAGATACGCAGTATTTT. Protein product: CASTSPLASSTDTQYF.

The chain combines TRBV14 with TRBJ1-1, with D unclear. CDR3 size: 15 residues. V was clipped by 0 bases and J by 1 base, with 9 bases between them. Germline V CDR1 and CDR2: SGHDN, FVKESK. CDR3 region: CASSQDHTANTEAFF. In DNA form, the CDR3 reads TGTGCCAGCAGCCAAGATCATACAGCGAACACTGAAGCTTTCTTT. Supplemented by reference TRBV14 and TRBJ1-1, the full variable domain reads EAGVTQFPSHSVIEKGQTVTLRCDPISGHDNLYWYRRVMGKEIKFLLHFVKESKQDESGMPNNRFLAERTGGTYSTLKVQPAELEDSGVYFCASSQDHTANTEAFFGQGTRLTVV.

This chain uses TRBV10-1 with TRBJ2-4; TRBD1 is a possible D gene (6 bases). The germline CDR1 and CDR2 sequences are WNHNN and SYGVQD (reference sequence). CDR3 length: 15 residues. Trimming cost V 2 bases and J 0 bases, with 8 bases left between them. DNA for the CDR3: TGCGCCAGCAGTGAGGGGGGCCTAGCCAAAAACATTCAGTACTTC. It specifies CASSEGGLAKNIQYF.